This T cell receptor (beta chain) was captured by sequencing in a study of T cell repertoires in cytomegalovirus infection. For the study at large: CMV infection and matching HLA type were both indicated by public TCR beta signatures.

From the reads, TCRdb called clonotypes with MiXCR, one entry per CDR3 protein. The data contain 500,000 or so distinct CDR3 sequences, more than 15% of them singletons. Notes on this clonotype: Its specificity is not known.

Study outcomes and limitations: Across the ex vivo response, the dominant clonotypes were HLA-C-restricted CMV-specific TCR beta clonotypes. The cumulative frequency of public TCR beta families distinguished individuals who carried CMV together with the relevant HLA.

CDR3 size: 19 residues. The V and J ends lost 0 bases and 0 bases respectively, with 18 bases between them. Germline CDR1 reads MNHEY; CDR2 reads SMNVEV (reference sequence). The material sequenced was CD8+ T cells from PBMCs. The TCR was taken from a human donor in good health (CMV status not recorded). Some clones in this sample may be carry-over from other donors' samples. This chain links TRBV27 with TRBJ2-1; D not certain. CDR3 sequence: CASSLSPPGALSSYNEQFF. CDR3 bases: TGTGCCAGCAGTTTATCGCCCCCTGGAGCGTTAAGCTCCTACAATGAGCAGTTCTTC.